The subject of this entry is one T cell receptor beta chain. The data were produced by immunoSEQ multiplex PCR, yet TCRdb's version contains in-frame clones alone and is incomplete. This sample yields approximately 250,000 clones, of which 75% to 90% are seen a single time; around 14% belongs to the top ten. This entry comes from a study of blood T cell repertoires in COVID-19. Germline V gene sequence: CDR1 SGHVS, CDR2 FNYEAQ. The V and J ends lost 5 bases and 5 bases respectively, with 6 bases between them. The CDR3 runs 11 residues. The material sequenced was peripheral blood. The gene calls are TRBV7-6 and TRBJ1-1; unclear D gene. The TCR sequence derives from a woman in her sixties or seventies with COVID-19, enrolled during active disease. Written as DNA, the CDR3 is TGTGCCAGCAGCCCCCTAACTGAAGCTTTCTTT. It translates to CASSPLTEAFF.